These 31 T cell receptor beta chains came from one sample sequenced in a study of technical replicates of blood from a handful of donors. The table came from immunoSEQ multiplex PCR; TCRdb's copy has only in-frame clones and leaves some out. There are 60,000 to 85,000 clones in the sample; around nine tenths occur only once, and approximately 0.39% lies in the top ten. The sample comprised T cells isolated from PBMCs. These receptors were taken from a human donor in good health.

The chain links TRBV9 to TRBJ2-7; TRBD1 is a possible D gene (6 bases). The V gene lost 4 bases and the J gene lost 4 bases, with 15 bases spanning the gap. From germline, CDR1 is SGDLS and CDR2 YYNGEE. This CDR3 comprises 14 residues. CDR3 nucleotides: TGTGCCAGCAGCCCCGATGGACAGCAATACGAGCAGTACTTC. Translating gives CASSPDGQQYEQYF.

The chain is built from TRBV28 and TRBJ1-4; D ambiguous. CDR1 is MDHEN, CDR2 SYDVKM, per germline. This CDR3 contains 13 residues. V was shortened by 7 bases and J by 8 bases, with 14 bases between the two germline ends. The CDR3 loop is CASTPPGVEKLFF. DNA of the CDR3: TGTGCCAGCACCCCGCCAGGCGTCGAAAAACTGTTTTTT.

A single count supports this clone. This chain connects TRBV9 to TRBJ2-3; the match to TRBD1 covers 7 bases. Germline-derived CDR1 and CDR2 are SGDLS and YYNGEE. Trimming cost V 6 bases and J 6 bases; bases outside gene matches: 10. CDR3 length: 14 residues. The CDR3 nucleotides are TGTGCCAGCAACCCAGACAGGGTGGCGGATACGCAGTATTTT. Residues: CASNPDRVADTQYF.

V is TRBV6-1 and J is TRBJ2-1; 9 bases line up with TRBD1. V gave up 7 bases and J gave up 4 bases; unmatched junction bases: 8. CDR3 size: 15 residues. Germline CDR1 and CDR2: MNHNS and SASEGT. The DNA for the CDR3 is TGTGCCAGCATTACCGGGACAGGGTTTTACAATGAGCAGTTCTTC. Its protein product is CASITGTGFYNEQFF.

This clone has a single count. This CDR3 is CASSTRDTAYEQYF. The CDR3 nucleotides are TGTGCCAGTAGTACCCGGGACACAGCCTACGAGCAGTACTTC. The V call is TRBV19, the J call TRBJ2-7; D may be TRBD1 (6 bases). From germline, CDR1 is LNHDA and CDR2 SQIVND (reference sequence). The CDR3 runs to 14 residues. V shed 4 bases and J shed 2 bases, with 12 bases lying between them.

This chain links TRBV15 with TRBJ1-4; TRBD1 might be the D (6 bases). CDR3 length: 14 amino acids. Germline V gene data show CDR1 as LNHNV and CDR2 as YYDKDF (reference sequence). V was trimmed by 5 bases and J by 4 bases, leaving 11 bases between them. CDR3 residues: CATSYRVNNEKLFF. Written as DNA, the CDR3 is TGTGCCACCAGCTACAGGGTAAATAATGAAAAACTGTTTTTT.

The chain uses TRBV18 and TRBJ1-2; D is perhaps TRBD1 (5 bases). The CDR3 is made up of 14 amino acids. Germline loops: CDR1 KGHSH, CDR2 LQKENI. The V end was cut by 1 base, the J end by 7 bases, with 13 bases between. CDR3 amino acids: CASSPRAAGVGYTF. CDR3 sequence (DNA): TGTGCCAGCTCACCACGAGCGGCGGGGGTTGGCTACACCTTC. The entire variable domain, with the rest obtained from reference TRBV18 and TRBJ1-2, is as follows: NAGVMQNPRHLVRRRGQEARLRCSPMKGHSHVYWYRQLPEEGLKFMVYLQKENIIDESGMPKERFSAEFPKEGPSILRIQQVVRGDSAAYFCASSPRAAGVGYTFGSGTRLTVV.

The rearrangement links TRBV5-4 to TRBJ2-1; 8 bases match TRBD2. The CDR3 contains 16 residues. Germline V gene data show CDR1 as SGHNT and CDR2 as YYREEE (reference sequence). The ends lost 2 bases at V and 4 bases at J; junction bases unmatched: 8. CDR3 bases: TGTGCCAGCAGCTTAGGAGGAACTAGCGGATACAATGAGCAGTTCTTC. Translating gives CASSLGGTSGYNEQFF.

The gene calls are TRBV30 and TRBJ1-4, with 7 positions matching TRBD1. Germline V gene data show CDR1 as GTSNPN and CDR2 as SVGIG (reference sequence). The CDR3 loop spans 17 amino acids. The V segment lost 1 base and the J segment 3 bases; nucleotides outside the gene matches: 11. CDR3 DNA sequence: TGTGCCTGGAGTGACCCGGGACAGTTGGGGTCTAATGAAAAACTGTTTTTT. Its translation: CAWSDPGQLGSNEKLFF.

The chain recombines TRBV28 with TRBJ2-5; D is unclear. The CDR3 runs to 13 residues. Per germline, CDR1 MDHEN and CDR2 SYDVKM. Trimming took 3 bases from V and 3 from J, leaving 8 bases between them. The CDR3 loop is CASSFWQEETQYF. The CDR3 region has the DNA TGTGCCAGCAGTTTTTGGCAGGAAGAGACCCAGTACTTC.

This chain links TRBV19 with TRBJ1-1; D gene uncertain. V was shortened by 7 bases and J by 2 bases, with 11 bases between the two germline ends. The CDR3 contains 13 residues. Per the germline V gene, CDR1 is LNHDA and CDR2 is SQIVND (reference sequence). CDR3 DNA sequence: TGTGCCAGTAACCAGAATACAAACACTGAAGCTTTCTTT. Translation gives CASNQNTNTEAFF.

This chain links TRBV9 with TRBJ1-1; no clear D. Germline CDR1 SGDLS, CDR2 YYNGEE. CDR3 length equals 15 residues. Trimming pared 0 bases from V and 1 base from J, leaving 10 bases between. The CDR3 nucleotides are TGTGCCAGCAGCGTAGGCGGGTGGGGGAACACTGAAGCTTTCTTT. Residues: CASSVGGWGNTEAFF. The whole variable domain, filled in from reference TRBV9 and TRBJ1-1, reads DSGVTQTPKHLITATGQRVTLRCSPRSGDLSVYWYQQSLDQGLQFLIQYYNGEERAKGNILERFSAQQFPDLHSELNLSSLELGDSALYFCASSVGGWGNTEAFFGQGTRLTVV.

This sequence joins TRBV5-4 and TRBJ1-4, with D perhaps matching TRBD1 (5 bases). CDR1 and CDR2 (germline): SGHNT, YYREEE (reference sequence). The CDR3 runs to 14 residues. V was clipped by 1 base and J by 1 base, with 5 bases between them. Here the CDR3 DNA reads TGTGCCAGCAGCTTGCAGGGAACTAATGAAAAACTGTTTTTT. Translation: CASSLQGTNEKLFF.

The chain employs TRBV28 and TRBJ2-7, with unresolved D. This CDR3 comprises 12 residues. Germline V gene sequence: CDR1 MDHEN, CDR2 SYDVKM. Trimming took off 7 bases at V and 4 bases at J, with 11 bases between the two ends. In nucleotides, the CDR3 is TGTGCCAGCACTTCCACCGGTTACGAGCAGTACTTC. This encodes CASTSTGYEQYF.

V is TRBV7-2 and J is TRBJ2-7; 11 bases align to TRBD2. J was trimmed by 6 bases and V by 7 bases; bases with no gene match: 8. Germline V gene data show CDR1 as SGHTA and CDR2 as FQGNSA. This CDR3 contains 14 residues. CDR3 sequence: CASTYSGRAREQYF. CDR3 in DNA: TGTGCCAGCACCTATAGCGGGAGGGCCCGCGAGCAGTACTTC.

This clone was observed a handful of times. The CDR3 is CASSEEGGVNTEAFF. The CDR3 DNA reads TGTGCCAGCAGTGAAGAGGGGGGGGTGAACACTGAAGCTTTCTTT. The chain carries TRBV25-1 and TRBJ1-1; D may be TRBD1 (6 bases). CDR3 length: 15 amino acids. V gave up 2 bases and J gave up 0 bases, with 10 bases separating them. The germline CDR1 and CDR2 sequences are MGHDK and SYGVNS.

The chain combines TRBV7-7 with TRBJ2-1; unclear D gene. Germline CDR1 reads SSHAT; CDR2 reads FNYEAQ (reference sequence). The CDR3 runs to 13 residues. Deletions cut 1 base from V and 3 bases from J, with 4 bases between. CDR3 sequence: CASSLDSYNEQFF. CDR3 in DNA: TGTGCCAGCAGCTTAGATAGCTACAATGAGCAGTTCTTC.

The J gene is TRBJ1-1, the V gene TRBV30; D perhaps matches TRBD1 (6 bases). The V gene lost 2 bases and the J gene lost 9 bases, with 13 bases spanning the gap. Germline-derived CDR1 and CDR2 are GTSNPN and SVGIG (reference sequence). CDR3 length equals 12 residues. The CDR3 is CAWSRQDLKAFF. CDR3 nucleotide sequence: TGTGCCTGGAGTAGACAGGATTTAAAAGCTTTCTTT.

The chain has TRBV9 and TRBJ1-3; TRBD1 is a possible D gene (5 bases). Germline V gene lookup returns CDR1 SGDLS and CDR2 YYNGEE. V lost 3 bases and J 0 bases, leaving 19 bases between the germline ends. This CDR3 spans 18 amino acids. CDR3 residues: CASSATPRTDNSGNTIYF. CDR3 coding DNA: TGTGCCAGCAGCGCGACTCCTAGGACGGACAACTCTGGAAACACCATATATTTT.

The gene calls are TRBV5-4 and TRBJ2-3, with 9 bases fitting TRBD2. This CDR3 contains 17 residues. J was trimmed by 2 bases and V by 2 bases; bases with no gene match: 9. Germline V CDR1 and CDR2: SGHNT, YYREEE (reference sequence). CDR3 sequence: CASSLGVAGAYTDTQYF. CDR3 bases: TGTGCCAGCAGCTTAGGGGTAGCGGGGGCATACACAGATACGCAGTATTTT.

The rearrangement links TRBV28 to TRBJ2-1, with D possibly TRBD1 on 5 matching bases. V was pared by 6 bases and J by 5 bases, with 11 bases between. The CDR3 is 13 amino acids. CDR1 is MDHEN, CDR2 SYDVKM, per germline. CDR3 DNA: TGTGCCAGCAGGGGGCATGTAGACAATGAGCAGTTCTTC. Protein product: CASRGHVDNEQFF.

The V and J genes are TRBV11-3 and TRBJ2-3, with 10 bases aligning to TRBD2. Per the germline V gene, CDR1 is SGHNT and CDR2 is YENEEA. The CDR3 is 15 amino acids. J gave up 5 bases and V 5 bases, and 7 bases lay outside the gene matches. CDR3 nucleotide sequence: TGTGCCAGCAGCGATAGCGGGAGGTCGGGAGATACGCAGTATTTT. Its protein product is CASSDSGRSGDTQYF. Drawing the rest from reference TRBV11-3 and TRBJ2-3, the complete variable domain is EAGVVQSPRYKIIEKKQPVAFWCNPISGHNTLYWYLQNLGQGPELLIRYENEEAVDDSQLPKDRFSAERLKGVDSTLKIQPAELGDSAVYLCASSDSGRSGDTQYFGPGTRLTVL.

This chain links TRBV30 with TRBJ1-2; no firm D call. With 2 bases removed from V and 3 bases from J, the gap between germline ends came to 19 bases. This CDR3 is built from 16 residues. CDR1 and CDR2 from the germline V gene are GTSNPN and SVGIG (reference sequence). The CDR3 sequence is CAWSPDNPVSYYGYTF. The CDR3 nucleotides are TGTGCCTGGAGTCCAGACAACCCCGTCTCCTACTATGGCTACACCTTC. Together with reference TRBV30 and TRBJ1-2, the CDR3 gives the full variable domain: SQTIHQWPATLVQPVGSPLSLECTVEGTSNPNLYWYRQAAGRGLQLLFYSVGIGQISSEVPQNLSASRPQDRQFILSSKKLLLSDSGFYLCAWSPDNPVSYYGYTFGSGTRLTVV.

The chain employs TRBV9 and TRBJ1-1; D gene ambiguous. Germline CDR1 and CDR2: SGDLS and YYNGEE. The germline V and J ends were trimmed by 3 bases and 7 bases, with 16 bases remaining between them. The CDR3 is made up of 14 amino acids. This CDR3 is CASSAGASSGEAFF. CDR3 DNA: TGTGCCAGCAGCGCCGGAGCCTCGTCCGGTGAAGCTTTCTTT.

The chain has TRBV19 and TRBJ1-1; maybe TRBD1 (6 bases). The CDR3 consists of 15 residues. Per the germline V gene, CDR1 is LNHDA and CDR2 is SQIVND (reference sequence). V lost 4 bases to trimming and J lost 5 bases, with 17 bases between them. The CDR3 nucleotides read TGTGCCAGTAGTAATCTCAACAGGGAATTAACTGAAGCTTTCTTT. This sequence encodes CASSNLNRELTEAFF.

This clone was picked up one time. This sequence joins TRBV6-1 and TRBJ2-2; 12 nucleotides align to TRBD2. The CDR3 is made up of 16 amino acids. Trimming took 0 bases from V and 9 from J; bases not matched to a gene: 5. The V gene's germline CDR1 is MNHNS and CDR2 SASEGT. CDR3: CASSEALAGGGRELFF. The CDR3 bases are TGTGCCAGCAGTGAAGCACTAGCGGGAGGAGGGAGGGAGCTGTTTTTT.

The chain uses TRBV28 and TRBJ1-5, with D perhaps TRBD1 (5 bases). This CDR3 region has 15 residues. Per germline, CDR1 MDHEN and CDR2 SYDVKM. The V and J ends lost 6 bases and 2 bases respectively, with 14 bases between them. The CDR3 is CASRPGRGGNQPQHF. In DNA, the CDR3 is TGTGCCAGCAGACCAGGGAGGGGAGGCAATCAGCCCCAGCATTTT.

CDR3 DNA: TGTGCCAGCACTACAACAGGGGATGGTGGCTACACCTTC. Protein product: CASTTTGDGGYTF. The chain has TRBV6-5 and TRBJ1-2; 7 positions match TRBD1. The CDR3 loop spans 13 amino acids. The V gene's germline CDR1 is MNHEY and CDR2 SVGAGI. V was pared by 7 bases and J by 7 bases, with 9 bases of the junction left unmatched.

The rearrangement joins TRBV18 to TRBJ2-7, with 7 bases matching TRBD1. The CDR3 runs 15 residues. CDR1 is KGHSH and CDR2 is LQKENI in the germline V gene. The trim removed 0 bases at V and 3 bases at J, leaving 5 bases unmatched. The CDR3 loop reads CASSPPTGANYEQYF. In nucleotides, the CDR3 is TGTGCCAGCTCACCACCTACAGGGGCCAACTACGAGCAGTACTTC.

The chain employs TRBV27 and TRBJ2-5; TRBD2 agrees at 8 bases. Losses at the gene ends were 5 bases for V and 0 bases for J; bases not matched to a gene: 2. CDR1 is MNHEY, CDR2 SMNVEV, per germline (reference sequence). The CDR3 contains 14 residues. The CDR3 bases are TGTGCCAGCAGTCTAGCGGGCTACCAAGAGACCCAGTACTTC. Translated: CASSLAGYQETQYF.

The chain is built from TRBV4-1 and TRBJ2-5, with no clear D. Germline V CDR1 and CDR2: MGHRA, YSYEKL. This CDR3 region has 15 residues. Trimming removed 0 bases from V and 2 bases from J, with 10 bases in between. The CDR3 bases are TGCGCCAGCAGCCAAGAGTACAGCTTACAAGAGACCCAGTACTTC. Translation: CASSQEYSLQETQYF.